A single sample is the source of the 30 T cell receptor beta chains below, sequenced in a study of OX40 agonist ivuxolimab in advanced cancers. Some clones are missing from TCRdb's copy, which holds only in-frame ones; the method was immunoSEQ multiplex PCR. The table includes some 65,000 clones, around nine tenths detected once. The sample in question was CD4+ or CD8+ T cells sorted from blood, obtained in a trial of the OX40 agonist ivuxolimab. The receptors originated from an adult with an advanced solid tumor such as melanoma, head and neck, liver or kidney cancer.

The V and J genes are TRBV25-1 and TRBJ1-2; unclear D gene. From germline, CDR1 is MGHDK and CDR2 SYGVNS. V gave up 5 bases and J gave up 3 bases, with 7 bases separating them. The CDR3 is made up of 12 amino acids. The CDR3 loop reads CASSQDYYGYTF. DNA of the CDR3: TGTGCCAGCAGTCAGGATTACTATGGCTACACCTTC.

The V and J genes are TRBV7-8 and TRBJ1-4; a possible D gene is TRBD1 (6 bases). The V end lost 2 bases, the J end lost 7 bases, and 11 bases lay between the germline ends. This CDR3 has 14 amino acids. Germline assignment: CDR1 SGHVS and CDR2 FQNEAQ. The CDR3 reads CASSLQGRSEKLFF. CDR3 DNA sequence: TGTGCCAGCAGCTTACAGGGGAGAAGTGAAAAACTGTTTTTT.

The chain recombines TRBV20-1 with TRBJ2-5; D is unclear. The CDR3 totals 10 residues. V lost 1 base to trimming and J lost 10 bases, with 7 bases between them. Per germline, CDR1 DFQATT and CDR2 SNEGSKA (reference sequence). This CDR3 is CSARVTDQYF. The CDR3 DNA is TGCAGTGCTAGAGTAACGGACCAGTACTTC.

This chain joins TRBV7-6 and TRBJ2-1; D gene uncertain. Germline V lookup: CDR1 SGHVS, CDR2 FNYEAQ. The CDR3 is made up of 12 amino acids. V was trimmed by 2 bases and J by 7 bases, leaving 6 bases between them. The DNA for the CDR3 is TGTGCCAGCAGCTTACATCTGAATGAGCAGTTCTTC. Translated: CASSLHLNEQFF.

This rearrangement joins TRBV11-1 to TRBJ2-3; 14 positions match TRBD2. V shed 5 bases and J 4 bases; nucleotides not matched to a gene: 8. CDR1 SGHAT and CDR2 FQDESV come from the germline V gene (reference sequence). The CDR3 has 17 residues. The CDR3 DNA reads as TGTGCCAGCAGCCCCCCTGGACTAGCGGGGGGCGCAGATACGCAGTATTTT. Amino acids: CASSPPGLAGGADTQYF.

V is TRBV5-1 and J is TRBJ2-7; TRBD1 matches 9 bases. CDR3 size: 15 residues. V trimming: 0 bases; J trimming: 7 bases; junction bases outside the gene matches: 8. Germline V CDR1 and CDR2: SGHRS, YFSETQ. DNA for the CDR3: TGCGCCAGCAGCTTGGGAGGGACAGGGTCCGAGGAGCAGTACTTC. Translated: CASSLGGTGSEEQYF. Supplemented by reference TRBV5-1 and TRBJ2-7, the full variable domain reads KAGVTQTPRYLIKTRGQQVTLSCSPISGHRSVSWYQQTPGQGLQFLFEYFSETQRNKGNFPGRFSGRQFSNSRSEMNVSTLELGDSALYLCASSLGGTGSEEQYFGPGTRLTVT.

This clone has a single count. This chain joins TRBV6-1 and TRBJ2-3; 10 nucleotides align to TRBD1. Per germline, CDR1 MNHNS and CDR2 SASEGT. Losses at the gene ends were 9 bases for V and 5 bases for J; bases not matched to a gene: 8. CDR3 length: 14 amino acids. CDR3 region: CARGDRGVVDTQYF. CDR3 bases: TGTGCCAGAGGGGACAGGGGAGTAGTAGATACGCAGTATTTT.

The chain links TRBV27 to TRBJ2-5; 8 bases agree with TRBD2. Germline CDR1 and CDR2: MNHEY and SMNVEV (reference sequence). This CDR3 is built from 13 residues. The J segment lost 7 bases and the V segment lost 11 bases, leaving 12 bases of the junction unmatched. CDR3 residues: CAVQDVRGGTQYF. The CDR3 coding sequence is TGTGCCGTGCAGGACGTACGGGGGGGGACCCAGTACTTC.

The genes are TRBV19 and TRBJ1-2; D gene unclear. V lost 0 bases and J lost 1, with 12 bases in between. The length of the CDR3 is 16 residues. Germline V gene data show CDR1 as LNHDA and CDR2 as SQIVND (reference sequence). The CDR3 region is CASSIDGRADNYGYTF. The DNA for the CDR3 is TGTGCCAGTAGTATAGACGGGAGAGCAGATAACTATGGCTACACCTTC. Drawing the rest from reference TRBV19 and TRBJ1-2, the complete variable domain is DGGITQSPKYLFRKEGQNVTLSCEQNLNHDAMYWYRQDPGQGLRLIYYSQIVNDFQKGDIAEGYSVSREKKESFPLTVTSAQKNPTAFYLCASSIDGRADNYGYTFGSGTRLTVV.

The J gene is TRBJ2-1, the V gene TRBV5-1; TRBD2 agrees at 8 bases. V was pared by 0 bases and J by 7 bases, with 6 bases of the junction left unmatched. The CDR3 is made up of 15 amino acids. CDR1 SGHRS and CDR2 YFSETQ come from the germline V gene. CDR3 in amino acids: CASSLAGGASNEQFF. CDR3 coding DNA: TGCGCCAGCAGCTTGGCCGGGGGGGCTAGTAATGAGCAGTTCTTC.

The rearrangement joins TRBV20-1 to TRBJ1-2; D is ambiguous. CDR3 length equals 10 residues. Germline V lookup: CDR1 DFQATT, CDR2 SNEGSKA (reference sequence). Trimming removed 5 bases at V and 2 bases at J, with 3 bases between. This CDR3 reads CSAPNYGYTF. DNA of the CDR3: TGCAGTGCTCCCAACTATGGCTACACCTTC.

The chain is built from TRBV25-1 and TRBJ2-5, with no clear D. V was trimmed by 4 bases and J by 1 base, leaving 13 bases between them. The CDR3 is made up of 15 amino acids. From germline, CDR1 is MGHDK and CDR2 SYGVNS. The CDR3 sequence: CASSGQVYPQETQYF. CDR3 sequence (DNA): TGTGCCAGCAGTGGACAAGTTTACCCCCAAGAGACCCAGTACTTC.

The chain joins TRBV6-1 to TRBJ1-2, with D maybe TRBD1 (6 bases). The CDR3 runs to 14 residues. The germline V and J ends were trimmed by 7 bases and 2 bases, with 14 bases remaining between them. Per the germline V gene, CDR1 is MNHNS and CDR2 is SASEGT. CDR3 sequence reads: CASIWGAGNYGYTF. As DNA, the CDR3 is TGTGCCAGCATTTGGGGGGCAGGGAACTATGGCTACACCTTC.

V and J are TRBV4-2 and TRBJ2-1; 10 bases agree with TRBD2. Trimming at V came to 4 bases and at J to 7 bases, leaving 7 bases not matched to a gene. This CDR3 has 15 residues. From germline, CDR1 is LGHNA and CDR2 YNFKEQ. CDR3 in amino acids: CASSPLAGDGNEQFF. The CDR3 coding sequence is TGTGCCAGCAGCCCGCTAGCGGGGGACGGGAATGAGCAGTTCTTC.

The chain couples TRBV19 to TRBJ2-7; possibly TRBD2 for D (6 bases). The germline gives CDR1 LNHDA, CDR2 SQIVND (reference sequence). Between the trimmed V and J ends, which lost 1 base and 6 bases, there was a span of 10 bases. This CDR3 region has 13 residues. In nucleotides, the CDR3 is TGTGCCAGTAGTATAGTGCGGGGCGGCGAGCAGTACTTC. Translating gives CASSIVRGGEQYF. Filled out from reference TRBV19 and TRBJ2-7, the complete variable domain reads DGGITQSPKYLFRKEGQNVTLSCEQNLNHDAMYWYRQDPGQGLRLIYYSQIVNDFQKGDIAEGYSVSREKKESFPLTVTSAQKNPTAFYLCASSIVRGGEQYFGPGTRLTVT.

This chain joins TRBV5-4 and TRBJ2-1; D possibly corresponds to TRBD1 (5 bases). CDR3 size: 11 residues. Trimming pared 3 bases from V and 9 bases from J, leaving 7 bases between. The germline CDR1 and CDR2 sequences are SGHNT and YYREEE (reference sequence). The CDR3 region has the DNA TGTGCCAGCAGCTCCAGGGTTGAGCAGTTCTTC. Translated, it gives CASSSRVEQFF.

V and J are TRBV7-2 and TRBJ1-1, with unresolved D. The CDR3 has 14 amino acids. Looked up from germline, CDR1 is SGHTA and CDR2 is FQGNSA. With 1 base removed from V and 2 bases from J, the gap between germline ends came to 8 bases. CDR3 amino acids: CASSLVFGNTEAFF. CDR3 nucleotide sequence: TGTGCCAGCAGCTTAGTATTCGGAAACACTGAAGCTTTCTTT. The variable domain in full, with the rest retrieved from reference TRBV7-2 and TRBJ1-1, is GAGVSQSPSNKVTEKGKDVELRCDPISGHTALYWYRQSLGQGLEFLIYFQGNSAPDKSGLPSDRFSAERTGGSVSTLTIQRTQQEDSAVYLCASSLVFGNTEAFFGQGTRLTVV.

The chain joins TRBV19 to TRBJ2-2; perhaps D is TRBD1 or TRBD2 (5 bases each). The germline CDR1 and CDR2 sequences are LNHDA and SQIVND (reference sequence). The ends were cut back, 1 base at V and 5 bases at J, with 11 bases in the middle. The length of the CDR3 is 15 residues. The CDR3 nucleotides read TGTGCCAGTAGTATAGGGGGGAGCGAAACCGGGGAGCTGTTTTTT. Translated, it gives CASSIGGSETGELFF.

V gene TRBV5-1 combines with J gene TRBJ2-3, with TRBD1 matching over 12 bases. J was trimmed by 5 bases and V by 5 bases; bases with no gene match: 15. CDR1 and CDR2 from the germline V gene are SGHRS and YFSETQ. This CDR3 contains 18 residues. CDR3 amino acids: CASRPEMGTGGLRDTQYF. The CDR3 region has the DNA TGCGCCAGCAGACCCGAGATGGGGACAGGGGGCTTAAGAGATACGCAGTATTTT. Combining the CDR3 with reference TRBV5-1 and TRBJ2-3 gives the whole variable domain KAGVTQTPRYLIKTRGQQVTLSCSPISGHRSVSWYQQTPGQGLQFLFEYFSETQRNKGNFPGRFSGRQFSNSRSEMNVSTLELGDSALYLCASRPEMGTGGLRDTQYFGPGTRLTVL.

This rearrangement joins TRBV15 to TRBJ1-5; a weak D match, TRBD1 (5 bases). The CDR3 loop spans 16 amino acids. V lost 2 bases and J lost 0, with 11 bases in between. Germline CDR1 is LNHNV and CDR2 is YYDKDF (reference sequence). CDR3 DNA sequence: TGTGCCACCAGCAGAACCAGGGCCGATAGCAATCAGCCCCAGCATTTT. The encoded protein is CATSRTRADSNQPQHF.

The chain has TRBV14 and TRBJ1-6; D may be TRBD1 (5 bases). The germline V gene has CDR1 SGHDN and CDR2 FVKESK. The CDR3 is 16 residues long. Trimming left V 6 bases short and J 9 bases short, with 21 bases between. Here the CDR3 reads CASRTGGGTSSSPLHF. DNA of the CDR3: TGTGCCAGCAGGACCGGGGGGGGAACTTCTAGTTCACCCCTCCACTTT. The whole variable domain, remainder taken from reference TRBV14 and TRBJ1-6, is EAGVTQFPSHSVIEKGQTVTLRCDPISGHDNLYWYRRVMGKEIKFLLHFVKESKQDESGMPNNRFLAERTGGTYSTLKVQPAELEDSGVYFCASRTGGGTSSSPLHFGNGTRLTVT.

This chain uses TRBV19 with TRBJ2-7; 7 bases line up with TRBD2. V lost 5 bases, J lost 2 bases, and 12 bases stayed unmatched. Germline V gives CDR1 LNHDA, CDR2 SQIVND (reference sequence). The CDR3 totals 16 residues. CDR3 sequence: CASSLRLADHAYEQYF. DNA of the CDR3: TGTGCCAGTAGTCTGCGCCTAGCGGATCATGCCTACGAGCAGTACTTC.

V gene TRBV5-1 combines with J gene TRBJ2-5; 8 bases agree with TRBD1. CDR1 and CDR2 from the germline V gene are SGHRS and YFSETQ. This CDR3 contains 16 residues. The J segment lost 1 base and the V segment lost 0 bases, leaving 5 bases of the junction unmatched. The DNA of the CDR3 is TGCGCCAGCAGCTTGGATTGGACAGGGATCCAAGAGACCCAGTACTTC. Its translation: CASSLDWTGIQETQYF. Complete variable domain (other parts from reference TRBV5-1 and TRBJ2-5): KAGVTQTPRYLIKTRGQQVTLSCSPISGHRSVSWYQQTPGQGLQFLFEYFSETQRNKGNFPGRFSGRQFSNSRSEMNVSTLELGDSALYLCASSLDWTGIQETQYFGPGTRLLVL.

The CDR3 nucleotides read TGTGCCAGCCGGGGGGGGTATGGCTACACCTTC. It codes for CASRGGYGYTF. The chain couples TRBV6-5 to TRBJ1-2, with D tentatively TRBD1 (5 bases). The CDR3 spans 11 residues. Germline CDR1 reads MNHEY; CDR2 reads SVGAGI. The V end was cut by 8 bases, the J end by 5 bases, with 9 bases between.

The chain employs TRBV19 and TRBJ1-5; the D gene is possibly TRBD1 (5 bases). The ends were cut back, 7 bases at V and 0 bases at J, with 13 bases in the middle. CDR1 is LNHDA, CDR2 SQIVND, per germline (reference sequence). The CDR3 is 15 residues long. The CDR3 reads CASKLRQYSNQPQHF. CDR3 nucleotides: TGTGCCAGTAAATTACGACAGTATAGCAATCAGCCCCAGCATTTT.

The rearrangement joins TRBV2 to TRBJ1-2; 8 nucleotides match TRBD1. The CDR3 runs to 13 residues. Trimming removed 6 bases from V and 2 bases from J; junction bases left unmatched: 2. From germline, CDR1 is SNHLY and CDR2 FYNNEI. The DNA for the CDR3 is TGTGCCAGCAGGAGACAGGGGAACTATGGCTACACCTTC. Encoded protein: CASRRQGNYGYTF.

The chain combines TRBV6-6 with TRBJ1-1, with TRBD1 identical over 8 bases. Trimming took 5 bases from V and 6 from J; bases not matched to a gene: 5. The CDR3 length is 13 residues. Germline V gives CDR1 MNHNY, CDR2 SVGAGI (reference sequence). CDR3: CASSPSGGSEAFF. The CDR3 DNA follows: TGTGCCAGCAGTCCATCAGGGGGCTCTGAAGCTTTCTTT.

The J gene is TRBJ1-2, the V gene TRBV27; D ambiguous. Germline CDR1 MNHEY, CDR2 SMNVEV (reference sequence). This CDR3 is built from 12 residues. Trimming shortened V by 8 bases and J by 2 bases, and 9 bases separated the two germline ends. The CDR3, as DNA: TGTGCCAGCCATGACACAAACTATGGCTACACCTTC. Protein product: CASHDTNYGYTF.

The V gene is TRBV11-2, the J gene TRBJ2-7, with a tentative D call TRBD2 (6 bases). The CDR3 loop spans 14 amino acids. The V end lost 5 bases, the J end lost 2 bases, and 13 bases lay between the germline ends. The germline CDR1 and CDR2 sequences are SGHAT and FQNNGV. The CDR3 DNA reads as TGTGCCAGCAGCCGTCCGCCGGGGGCCTACGAGCAGTACTTC. Translating it yields CASSRPPGAYEQYF.

The CDR3: CASSLAQGHGYTF. The CDR3 nucleotides read TGTGCCAGCAGCTTAGCGCAGGGACATGGCTACACCTTC. The rearrangement joins TRBV7-6 to TRBJ1-2; TRBD1 might be the D (5 bases). The CDR3 covers 13 residues. Germline CDR1 is SGHVS and CDR2 is FNYEAQ. V lost 0 bases and J lost 6, with 8 bases in between. Looking up the rest from reference TRBV7-6 and TRBJ1-2 gives the full variable domain: GAGVSQSPRYKVTKRGQDVALRCDPISGHVSLYWYRQALGQGPEFLTYFNYEAQQDKSGLPNDRFSAERPEGSISTLTIQRTEQRDSAMYRCASSLAQGHGYTFGSGTRLTVV.